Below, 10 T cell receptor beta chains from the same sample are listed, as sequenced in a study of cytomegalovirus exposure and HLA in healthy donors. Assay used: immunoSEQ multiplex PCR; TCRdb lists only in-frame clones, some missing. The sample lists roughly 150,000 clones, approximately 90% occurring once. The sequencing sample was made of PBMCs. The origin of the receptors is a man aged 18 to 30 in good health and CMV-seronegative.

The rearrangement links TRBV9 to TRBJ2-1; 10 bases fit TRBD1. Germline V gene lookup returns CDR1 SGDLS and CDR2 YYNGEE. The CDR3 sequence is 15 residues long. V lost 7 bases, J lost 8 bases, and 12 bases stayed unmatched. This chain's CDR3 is CASSTVGTGVYEQFF. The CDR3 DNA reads TGTGCCAGCTCCACAGTTGGGACAGGGGTGTATGAGCAGTTCTTC.

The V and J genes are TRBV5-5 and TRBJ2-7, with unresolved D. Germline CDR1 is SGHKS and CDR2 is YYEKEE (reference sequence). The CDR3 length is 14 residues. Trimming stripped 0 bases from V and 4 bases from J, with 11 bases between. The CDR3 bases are TGTGCCAGCAGCTTGGGAGTCGGAGTTTACGAGCAGTACGTC. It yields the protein CASSLGVGVYEQYV.

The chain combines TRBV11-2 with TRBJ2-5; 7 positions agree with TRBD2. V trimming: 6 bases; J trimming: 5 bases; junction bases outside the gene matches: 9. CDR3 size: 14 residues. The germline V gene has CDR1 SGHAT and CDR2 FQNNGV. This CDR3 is CASRNTGGGETQYF. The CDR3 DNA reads TGTGCCAGCAGGAATACGGGGGGAGGGGAGACCCAGTACTTC.

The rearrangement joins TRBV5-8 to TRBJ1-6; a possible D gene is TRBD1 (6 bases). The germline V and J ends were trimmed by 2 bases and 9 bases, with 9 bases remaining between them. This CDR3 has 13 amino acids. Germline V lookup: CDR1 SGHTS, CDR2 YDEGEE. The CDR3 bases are TGTGCCAGCAGCTTTAGGGGGGGTTCACCCCTCCACTTT. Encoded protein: CASSFRGGSPLHF.

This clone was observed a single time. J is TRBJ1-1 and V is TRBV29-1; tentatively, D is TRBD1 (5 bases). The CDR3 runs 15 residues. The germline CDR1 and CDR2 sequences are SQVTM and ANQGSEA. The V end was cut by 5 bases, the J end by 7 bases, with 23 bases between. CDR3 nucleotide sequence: TGCAGCGTTCATAGCCAAAAACAGGACCTGGGTGAAGCTTTCTTT. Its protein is CSVHSQKQDLGEAFF.

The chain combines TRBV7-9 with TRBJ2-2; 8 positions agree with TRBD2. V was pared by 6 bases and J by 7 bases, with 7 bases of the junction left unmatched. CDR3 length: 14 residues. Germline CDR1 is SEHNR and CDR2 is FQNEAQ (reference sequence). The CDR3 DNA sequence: TGTGCCAGCAGTCTACACGGGGGGGACGGGGAGCTGTTTTTT. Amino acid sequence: CASSLHGGDGELFF.

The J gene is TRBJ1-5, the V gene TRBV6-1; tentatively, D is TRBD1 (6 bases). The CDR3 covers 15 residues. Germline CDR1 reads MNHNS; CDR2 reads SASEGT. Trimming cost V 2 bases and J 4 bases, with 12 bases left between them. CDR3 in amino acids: CASSEMAGVNQPQHF. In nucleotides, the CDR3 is TGTGCCAGCAGTGAAATGGCAGGGGTAAATCAGCCCCAGCATTTT.

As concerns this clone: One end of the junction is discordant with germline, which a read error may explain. CDR3 DNA sequence: TGTGCCAGCAGTGGACTACAGACAGGGGGCTCCCACAATGAGCAGTTCTTC. It translates to CASSGLQTGGSHNEQFF. The chain links TRBV27 to TRBJ2-1; TRBD1 matches 10 bases. CDR1 is MNHEY, CDR2 SMNVEV, per germline (reference sequence). The CDR3 is 17 residues long.

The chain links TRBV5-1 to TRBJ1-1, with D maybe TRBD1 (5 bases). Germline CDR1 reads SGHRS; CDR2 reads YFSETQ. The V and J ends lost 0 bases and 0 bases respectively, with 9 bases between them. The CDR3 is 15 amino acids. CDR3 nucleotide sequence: TGCGCCAGCAGCTTGGCCGGACACCTGAACACTGAAGCTTTCTTT. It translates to CASSLAGHLNTEAFF.

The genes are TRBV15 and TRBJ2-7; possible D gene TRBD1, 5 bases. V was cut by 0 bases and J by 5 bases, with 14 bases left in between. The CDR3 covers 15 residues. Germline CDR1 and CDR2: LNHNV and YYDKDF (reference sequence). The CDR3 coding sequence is TGTGCCACCAGCAGAGATCAGTCTGGGGCCCACGAGCAGTACTTC. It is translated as CATSRDQSGAHEQYF.